The 18 T cell receptor beta chains below were found in one sample sequenced in a study of memory CD4+ T cells and cytomegalovirus serostatus. Single viable CD3+CD4+CD8-CD45RO+ cells were sorted as the memory CD4+ T cells. Assay: immunoSEQ multiplex PCR; the TCRdb copy retains only in-frame clones and omits some. The repertoire holds 45,000 to 65,000 clones, around four fifths seen once, with about 2.1% in the top ten. Sequencing was carried out using memory CD4+ T cells from blood. Receptors were obtained from an adult in good health and CMV-seropositive.

For this clone: Germline is not matched at one junction end, which may reflect a read error. This rearrangement joins TRBV7-7 to TRBJ2-2, with D tentatively TRBD2 (6 bases). Germline V gene data show CDR1 as SSHAT and CDR2 as FNYEAQ (reference sequence). The CDR3 runs to 14 residues. CDR3 bases: TGTGCTAGCAGCGTGCAGGGAGGCACCGGGGAGCTGTTTTTT. Protein: CASSVQGGTGELFF.

The J gene is TRBJ1-1, the V gene TRBV11-3; D remains ambiguous. V lost 1 base and J 1 base, leaving 4 bases between the germline ends. The CDR3 sequence is 13 residues long. CDR1 and CDR2 (germline): SGHNT, YENEEA. CDR3 sequence (DNA): TGTGCCAGCAGCTTAGGGCCGAACACTGAAGCTTTCTTT. Residues: CASSLGPNTEAFF.

This clone was counted only a few times. The chain combines TRBV5-4 with TRBJ2-3; 7 bases are shared with TRBD1. V lost 0 bases to trimming and J lost 3 bases; unmatched junction nucleotides: 4. Germline assignment: CDR1 SGHNT and CDR2 YYREEE (reference sequence). The CDR3 sequence is 15 residues long. The CDR3 loop reads CASSLDRGVTDTQYF. The DNA of the CDR3 is TGTGCCAGCAGCTTGGACAGGGGAGTGACAGATACGCAGTATTTT.

The chain is built from TRBV9 and TRBJ1-4; TRBD1 might be the D (6 bases). V lost 4 bases, J lost 8 bases, and 18 bases lay in between. This CDR3 spans 15 amino acids. In germline, CDR1 is SGDLS, CDR2 YYNGEE. CDR3 residues: CASSRQEGEREKLFF. The CDR3 bases are TGTGCCAGCAGCCGGCAGGAGGGGGAGAGGGAAAAACTGTTTTTT.

The chain joins TRBV5-1 to TRBJ2-3, with 14 bases aligning to TRBD2. Germline assignment: CDR1 SGHRS and CDR2 YFSETQ. The CDR3 loop spans 17 amino acids. The V and J ends lost 0 bases and 0 bases, in that order; junction bases with no gene match: 0. In nucleotides, the CDR3 is TGCGCCAGCAGCTTGGGGACTAGCGGGGGGAGCACAGATACGCAGTATTTT. Translating it yields CASSLGTSGGSTDTQYF. Full variable domain (outside the CDR3, taken from reference TRBV5-1 and TRBJ2-3): KAGVTQTPRYLIKTRGQQVTLSCSPISGHRSVSWYQQTPGQGLQFLFEYFSETQRNKGNFPGRFSGRQFSNSRSEMNVSTLELGDSALYLCASSLGTSGGSTDTQYFGPGTRLTVL.

This chain joins TRBV6-5 and TRBJ1-2; a possible D gene is TRBD1 (5 bases). Trimming left V 5 bases short and J 6 bases short, with 13 bases between. The CDR3 contains 13 residues. Germline CDR1 is MNHEY and CDR2 is SVGAGI. CDR3 in DNA: TGTGCCAGCAGTCGGAACAGGCAGGATGGCTACACCTTC. The encoded protein is CASSRNRQDGYTF.

V and J are TRBV20-1 and TRBJ1-1; no reliable D call. Trimming removed 5 bases at V and 10 bases at J, with 14 bases between. CDR1 DFQATT and CDR2 SNEGSKA come from the germline V gene (reference sequence). This CDR3 is 11 amino acids long. In DNA, the CDR3 is TGCAGTGCTTGGACTGTCCTCCGAGCTTTCTTT. It yields the protein CSAWTVLRAFF.

The chain joins TRBV2 to TRBJ2-7; TRBD1 agrees at 10 bases. With 6 bases clipped from V and 2 bases from J, the junction kept 7 bases outside the gene matches. The germline CDR1 and CDR2 sequences are SNHLY and FYNNEI. This CDR3 spans 15 amino acids. CDR3 coding DNA: TGTGCCAGCAGCAACCGGGACAGGGGACCCTACGAGCAGTACTTC. Encoded protein: CASSNRDRGPYEQYF.

V is TRBV6-1 and J is TRBJ1-1, with 7 bases fitting TRBD1. Trimming cost V 6 bases and J 6 bases; bases outside gene matches: 4. Germline assignment: CDR1 MNHNS and CDR2 SASEGT. There are 12 residues in the CDR3. The CDR3 DNA reads TGTGCCAGCAGCCCAGGGGGACCTGAAGCTTTCTTT. Protein sequence: CASSPGGPEAFF.

V and J are TRBV29-1 and TRBJ2-7; a possible D gene is TRBD1 (7 bases). Germline CDR1 reads SQVTM; CDR2 reads ANQGSEA. Trimming shortened V by 6 bases and J by 7 bases, and 22 bases separated the two germline ends. The CDR3 is 14 amino acids. Written as DNA, the CDR3 is TGCAGCGTGGACATACAGGGGAAGGCGGGGGAGCAGTACTTC. It translates to CSVDIQGKAGEQYF.

The rearrangement links TRBV2 to TRBJ2-7; 10 nucleotides agree with TRBD2. Germline trimming cut 4 bases from V and 2 bases from J; bases unmatched to any gene: 5. The CDR3 extends over 15 amino acids. From germline, CDR1 is SNHLY and CDR2 FYNNEI. The CDR3 protein is CASSALAGATYEQYF. Here the CDR3 DNA reads TGTGCCAGCAGTGCGCTAGCGGGAGCGACCTACGAGCAGTACTTC.

CDR3 sequence (DNA): TGTGCCAGCCGACAGTGGGCTGAGGATGAGCAGTTCTTC. This sequence encodes CASRQWAEDEQFF. This chain uses TRBV6-1 with TRBJ2-1, with D perhaps TRBD1 (5 bases). V dropped 8 bases and J dropped 8 bases, with 16 bases sitting between them. The CDR3 contains 13 residues. In germline, CDR1 is MNHNS, CDR2 SASEGT.

This chain joins TRBV9 and TRBJ2-7, with 10 positions matching TRBD1. CDR1 and CDR2 from the germline V gene are SGDLS and YYNGEE. CDR3 length equals 14 residues. The trim removed 2 bases at V and 6 bases at J, leaving 5 bases unmatched. The CDR3 loop is CASSVSGTGVEQYF. In DNA, the CDR3 is TGTGCCAGCAGCGTTTCCGGGACAGGGGTCGAGCAGTACTTC.

This rearrangement joins TRBV4-3 to TRBJ2-7, with D perhaps TRBD1 (5 bases). From germline, CDR1 is LGHNA and CDR2 YSLEER. The CDR3 length is 13 residues. Trimming shortened V by 0 bases and J by 9 bases, and 12 bases separated the two germline ends. The DNA of the CDR3 is TGCGCCAGCAGCCAAGATACGAATACAGGGCAGTACTTC. Protein sequence: CASSQDTNTGQYF.

V gene TRBV18 combines with J gene TRBJ1-3; D gene unclear. The germline V gene encodes CDR1 KGHSH and CDR2 LQKENI. The CDR3 length is 13 residues. V was clipped by 3 bases and J by 0 bases, with 3 bases between them. The CDR3 is CASSPNSGNTIYF. Written as DNA, the CDR3 is TGTGCCAGCTCACCGAACTCTGGAAACACCATATATTTT. Based on the CDR3 plus reference TRBV18 and TRBJ1-3, the full variable domain is NAGVMQNPRHLVRRRGQEARLRCSPMKGHSHVYWYRQLPEEGLKFMVYLQKENIIDESGMPKERFSAEFPKEGPSILRIQQVVRGDSAAYFCASSPNSGNTIYFGEGSWLTVV.

The chain is built from TRBV7-9 and TRBJ2-2; D is possibly TRBD1 or TRBD2 (5 bases each). Germline V lookup: CDR1 SEHNR, CDR2 FQNEAQ (reference sequence). This CDR3 is 14 amino acids long. The V end was cut by 5 bases, the J end by 6 bases, with 13 bases between. CDR3 loop: CASSTGTHPGELFF. DNA of the CDR3: TGTGCCAGCAGCACTGGGACCCACCCCGGGGAGCTGTTTTTT.

This chain joins TRBV19 and TRBJ1-5, with D perhaps matching TRBD1 (6 bases). The CDR3 loop spans 16 amino acids. Trimming removed 6 bases at V and 4 bases at J, with 19 bases between. Germline V CDR1 and CDR2: LNHDA, SQIVND (reference sequence). CDR3 sequence: CASRAENRGQNQPQHF. The CDR3 coding sequence is TGTGCCAGTAGGGCCGAGAACCGGGGGCAAAATCAGCCCCAGCATTTT.

V is TRBV9 and J is TRBJ1-6; D remains unclear. CDR3 size: 16 residues. Germline loops: CDR1 SGDLS, CDR2 YYNGEE. V dropped 0 bases and J dropped 6 bases, with 13 bases sitting between them. CDR3 region: CASSVDGRHPNSPLHF. The CDR3 DNA reads TGTGCCAGCAGCGTAGACGGCAGGCACCCTAATTCACCCCTCCACTTT.